This TCR beta chain stems from a study of T cells after yellow fever vaccination. As TCR cDNA was made by 5'RACE template switching, a universal primer site and UMIs were added. TCRdb re-called the 5' RACE reads through MiXCR, storing one row per CDR3 protein. The sample lists fewer than 350,000 distinct CDR3 sequences; 3.5% to 5% were seen once. The sample holds many counts of this clonotype. Germline values: CDR1 MNHEY, CDR2 SMNVEV (reference sequence). With 5 bases clipped from V and 1 base from J, the junction kept 7 bases outside the gene matches. The CDR3 runs to 15 residues. The source was PBMCs, collected 15 days after the yellow fever booster vaccination. The TCR originated in a man younger than 30 who received the YFV17D yellow fever vaccine. The genes are TRBV27 and TRBJ2-5; 7 positions match TRBD1. The CDR3 sequence: CASSKRGQIQETQYF. Written as DNA, the CDR3 is TGTGCCAGCAGTAAACGGGGACAGATCCAAGAGACCCAGTACTTC.